This T cell receptor (beta chain) derives from a study of shared clonotypes between healthy human individuals. TCRdb's table, derived via immunoSEQ multiplex PCR, lists solely in-frame clones and lacks some. This sample has roughly 2.4 million clones, with more than 90% found just once. Trimming removed 5 bases from V and 9 bases from J; junction bases left unmatched: 3. CDR1 is MDHEN, CDR2 SYDVKM, per germline. This CDR3 has 11 amino acids. This receptor was taken from a man between 18 and 29 years old in good health. The V and J genes are TRBV28 and TRBJ1-2; 7 bases fit TRBD1. Sequenced material: naive CD4+ T cells sorted from blood. Noted subset: CD45RA+ positively selected. CDR3 DNA: TGTGCCAGCAGTCAGACAGGGAGCTACACCTTC. Translated, it gives CASSQTGSYTF.